This T cell receptor (beta chain) was found in a study of early T cells in non-severe SARS-CoV-2 infection. Study-wide background: Unsorted whole blood bulk RNA was sequenced, with unpaired chains.

Attachment of unique molecular identifiers to individual cDNA molecules was performed. TCRdb passed the 5' RACE reads through MiXCR, listing each CDR3 protein once. The sample lists tens of thousands of distinct CDR3 sequences, roughly a tenth occurring once. V dropped 5 bases and J dropped 4; count of bases not matched to a gene: 8. The CDR3 loop spans 15 amino acids. The germline gives CDR1 MRHNA, CDR2 SNTAGT. The rearrangement links TRBV6-4 to TRBJ2-1; 7 positions agree with TRBD2. This sequence was found in an adult who was a healthcare worker with PCR-confirmed SARS-CoV-2 infection or an uninfected control (not recorded which). The source material was whole blood, sampled at baseline. The CDR3 DNA is TGTGCCAGCAGTCGGTTGTCGGGGGGATACAATGAGCAGTTCTTC. The encoded protein is CASSRLSGGYNEQFF.